Following are 28 T cell receptor beta chains from one sample sequenced in a study of T cell responses to AZD1222 COVID-19 vaccine. Generated by immunoSEQ multiplex PCR, the TCRdb table keeps only in-frame clones and is missing some. The table has approximately 60,000 clones, 75% to 90% seen once. The source was peripheral blood, collected 28 days after the second AZD1222 dose. All receptors derive from an adult who received the AZD1222 COVID-19 vaccine.

This sequence joins TRBV9 and TRBJ2-1; D could derive from TRBD1 or TRBD2 (5 bases each). The V gene's germline CDR1 is SGDLS and CDR2 YYNGEE. The ends were cut back, 4 bases at V and 6 bases at J, with 11 bases in the middle. CDR3 length: 13 amino acids. CDR3 sequence: CASSTRDRNEQFF. The CDR3 DNA sequence: TGTGCCAGCAGCACCCGGGACCGCAATGAGCAGTTCTTC. The full variable domain, its missing parts supplied by reference TRBV9 and TRBJ2-1, is DSGVTQTPKHLITATGQRVTLRCSPRSGDLSVYWYQQSLDQGLQFLIQYYNGEERAKGNILERFSAQQFPDLHSELNLSSLELGDSALYFCASSTRDRNEQFFGPGTRLTVL.

The chain joins TRBV2 to TRBJ2-6; D ambiguous. The CDR3 is made up of 15 amino acids. V lost 7 bases to trimming and J lost 0 bases, with 10 bases between them. Germline lookup yields CDR1 SNHLY and CDR2 FYNNEI. The CDR3 DNA is TGTGCCAGCAACCAACAGCTCTCTGGGGCCAACGTCCTGACTTTC. It yields the protein CASNQQLSGANVLTF. Supplemented by reference TRBV2 and TRBJ2-6, the full variable domain reads EPEVTQTPSHQVTQMGQEVILRCVPISNHLYFYWYRQILGQKVEFLVSFYNNEISEKSEIFDDQFSVERPDGSNFTLKIRSTKLEDSAMYFCASNQQLSGANVLTFGAGSRLTVL.

The rearrangement links TRBV4-3 to TRBJ2-1; 11 nucleotides line up with TRBD2. This CDR3 region has 16 residues. V lost 0 bases, J lost 8 bases, and 6 bases stayed unmatched. Germline CDR1 and CDR2: LGHNA and YSLEER. CDR3 loop: CASSQDLLAGGDEQFF. The DNA of the CDR3 is TGCGCCAGCAGCCAAGATCTCCTAGCGGGAGGAGATGAGCAGTTCTTC.

J is TRBJ1-1 and V is TRBV6-5; D perhaps matches TRBD1 (6 bases). V gave up 3 bases and J gave up 1 base, with 15 bases separating them. The CDR3 has 16 amino acids. Looked up from germline, CDR1 is MNHEY and CDR2 is SVGAGI. The CDR3 is CASSYRGGHPNTEAFF. CDR3 bases: TGTGCCAGCAGTTATCGGGGGGGACACCCGAACACTGAAGCTTTCTTT.

The V and J genes are TRBV7-9 and TRBJ1-2, with 7 bases identical to TRBD1. Trimming at V came to 2 bases and at J to 7 bases, leaving 10 bases not matched to a gene. CDR1 SEHNR and CDR2 FQNEAQ come from the germline V gene (reference sequence). The CDR3 is 15 residues long. The CDR3 region is CASSLFTGVSGGYTF. In nucleotides, the CDR3 is TGTGCCAGCAGCTTATTCACAGGGGTCTCCGGTGGCTACACCTTC.

A single count supports this clone. The V call is TRBV5-1, the J call TRBJ2-5, with a weak D call TRBD1 (5 bases). Trimming pared 1 base from V and 5 bases from J, leaving 12 bases between. CDR1 is SGHRS, CDR2 YFSETQ, per germline. CDR3 length: 14 amino acids. The CDR3 DNA sequence: TGCGCCAGCAGCTTGCAAGGGGTGTGGGAGACCCAGTACTTC. It encodes CASSLQGVWETQYF.

V usage is TRBV3-1 (or the pseudogene TRBV3-2) and J usage is TRBJ2-4; TRBD2 aligns across 13 bases. The CDR3 is made up of 18 amino acids. J lost 0 bases, V lost 7 bases, and 9 bases had no gene match. Germline assignment: CDR1 LGHDT and CDR2 YNNKEL (reference sequence). CDR3 loop: CASIPPGLAGLAKNIQYF. CDR3 in DNA: TGTGCCAGCATCCCCCCGGGACTAGCGGGACTAGCCAAAAACATTCAGTACTTC.

The J gene is TRBJ1-2, the V gene TRBV30, with TRBD1 matching 7 bases. V lost 0 bases and J lost 8; bases outside the gene matches: 6. This CDR3 spans 13 amino acids. Germline V gives CDR1 GTSNPN, CDR2 SVGIG (reference sequence). This chain's CDR3 is CAWSVQGNRGYTF. The CDR3 DNA reads TGTGCCTGGAGTGTACAGGGGAATCGAGGCTACACCTTC.

The V call is TRBV13, the J call TRBJ2-2; D is unresolved. Trimming took off 3 bases at V and 6 bases at J, with 5 bases between the two ends. The CDR3 loop spans 12 amino acids. Germline CDR1 reads PRHDT; CDR2 reads FYEKMQ (reference sequence). CDR3 in amino acids: CASSFYAGELFF. CDR3 DNA: TGTGCCAGCAGCTTTTACGCCGGGGAGCTGTTTTTT.

V is TRBV9 and J is TRBJ2-2; perhaps TRBD1 as D (6 bases). The V gene's germline CDR1 is SGDLS and CDR2 YYNGEE. Trimming shortened V by 0 bases and J by 0 bases, and 12 bases separated the two germline ends. The CDR3 extends over 17 amino acids. The CDR3 loop reads CASSVGSGTPNTGELFF. CDR3 in DNA: TGTGCCAGCAGCGTAGGTAGTGGGACACCGAACACCGGGGAGCTGTTTTTT.

The V gene is TRBV27, the J gene TRBJ1-6; the D is unclear. Germline lookup yields CDR1 MNHEY and CDR2 SMNVEV (reference sequence). This CDR3 has 14 residues. V was pared by 3 bases and J by 14 bases, with 17 bases between. DNA of the CDR3: TGTGCCAGCAGTTTTGCGTTAGGCAGTAGGGCCCTCCACTTT. This encodes CASSFALGSRALHF.

CDR3 sequence reads: CASLPGTSYLEQFF. The CDR3 coding sequence is TGTGCCAGCTTGCCCGGGACTAGCTATCTTGAGCAGTTCTTC. The chain is built from TRBV18 and TRBJ2-1, with TRBD2 matching over 9 bases. Unmatched junction bases numbered 10, after V lost 7 bases and J lost 9 bases. The CDR3 totals 14 residues. Germline V gene sequence: CDR1 KGHSH, CDR2 LQKENI.

The V call is TRBV28, the J call TRBJ2-3; D uncertain. V gave up 2 bases and J gave up 2 bases, with 11 bases separating them. This CDR3 is built from 15 residues. Germline CDR1 is MDHEN and CDR2 is SYDVKM. CDR3 nucleotides: TGTGCCAGCAGTTTACCCCAGACCCACACAGATACGCAGTATTTT. Protein sequence: CASSLPQTHTDTQYF.

The table lists this clone with a count of one. The DNA for the CDR3 is TGTGCCAGCAGGAAAGGGCAGGGGGATACGCAGTATTTT. This gives the protein CASRKGQGDTQYF. The chain uses TRBV6-5 and TRBJ2-3; D is perhaps TRBD1 (6 bases). The CDR3 spans 13 residues. Trimming pared 6 bases from V and 6 bases from J, leaving 13 bases between. Germline-derived CDR1 and CDR2 are MNHEY and SVGAGI.

This sequence joins TRBV15 and TRBJ1-3; a possible D gene is TRBD1 (6 bases). The CDR3 totals 14 residues. Per the germline V gene, CDR1 is LNHNV and CDR2 is YYDKDF (reference sequence). Trimming removed 8 bases at V and 0 bases at J, with 11 bases between. CDR3 amino acids: CATRGQYSGNTIYF. In DNA form, the CDR3 reads TGTGCCACCCGGGGGCAGTACTCTGGAAACACCATATATTTT.

V and J are TRBV12-3 or TRBV12-4 and TRBJ2-3; D call uncertain. V shed 5 bases and J shed 0 bases, with 6 bases lying between them. This CDR3 has 13 amino acids. The CDR3 reads CASSRGSTDTQYF. In nucleotides, the CDR3 is TGTGCCAGCAGTCGAGGTAGCACAGATACGCAGTATTTT.

The table lists this clone with a count of one. The V call is TRBV4-3, the J call TRBJ1-2, with D possibly TRBD1 on 5 matching bases. This CDR3 contains 13 residues. Trimming left V 1 base short and J 6 bases short, with 9 bases between. In germline, CDR1 is LGHNA, CDR2 YSLEER. In nucleotides, the CDR3 is TGCGCCAGCAGCCAAGTTGCAGGGAATGGCTACACCTTC. This encodes CASSQVAGNGYTF.

The chain couples TRBV7-8 to TRBJ1-1; D gene unclear. V lost 5 bases and J lost 3, with 10 bases in between. This CDR3 is 13 amino acids long. Looked up from germline, CDR1 is SGHVS and CDR2 is FQNEAQ. CDR3 amino acids: CASSELGYTEAFF. The DNA for the CDR3 is TGTGCCAGCAGCGAACTAGGGTACACTGAAGCTTTCTTT.

The V and J genes are TRBV6-5 and TRBJ1-1; D unresolved. The germline CDR1 and CDR2 sequences are MNHEY and SVGAGI. The CDR3 spans 13 residues. V dropped 6 bases and J dropped 5 bases, with 13 bases sitting between them. CDR3 sequence: CASSIEVRTEAFF. The CDR3 nucleotides are TGTGCCAGCAGCATCGAGGTTCGGACTGAAGCTTTCTTT.

The CDR3 DNA reads TGTGCCAGCAGCCAAGGGGGGGCAGGGAACACTGAAGCTTTCTTT. Its translation: CASSQGGAGNTEAFF. The genes are TRBV3-1 (or the pseudogene TRBV3-2) and TRBJ1-1; D perhaps matches TRBD1 (6 bases). The CDR3 runs to 15 residues. Deletions cut 1 base from V and 1 base from J, with 10 bases between. Germline CDR1 is LGHDT and CDR2 is YNNKEL (reference sequence).

V usage is TRBV19 and J usage is TRBJ1-4; D is undetermined. Trimming pared 6 bases from V and 4 bases from J, leaving 15 bases between. Germline CDR1 LNHDA, CDR2 SQIVND (reference sequence). The CDR3 loop spans 15 amino acids. This chain's CDR3 is CASSRDVASNEKLFF. CDR3 DNA: TGTGCCAGTAGCCGCGACGTGGCGAGTAATGAAAAACTGTTTTTT.

The chain uses TRBV28 and TRBJ1-5; 11 bases are shared with TRBD1. The trim removed 7 bases at V and 5 bases at J, leaving 4 bases unmatched. CDR1 and CDR2 (germline): MDHEN, SYDVKM. This CDR3 spans 14 amino acids. CDR3 coding DNA: TGTGCCAGCACCTGGGGACAGGGGGATCAGCCCCAGCATTTT. It translates to CASTWGQGDQPQHF. The complete variable domain, with remaining parts taken from reference TRBV28 and TRBJ1-5, reads DVKVTQSSRYLVKRTGEKVFLECVQDMDHENMFWYRQDPGLGLRLIYFSYDVKMKEKGDIPEGYSVSREKKERFSLILESASTNQTSMYLCASTWGQGDQPQHFGDGTRLSIL.

This chain uses TRBV19 with TRBJ2-7, with 10 bases lining up with TRBD1. Trimming at V came to 4 bases and at J to 4 bases, leaving 4 bases not matched to a gene. CDR3 length: 14 amino acids. Germline-derived CDR1 and CDR2 are LNHDA and SQIVND (reference sequence). The CDR3 sequence is CASSRQGAEYEQYF. The DNA of the CDR3 is TGTGCCAGTAGTAGACAGGGGGCTGAGTACGAGCAGTACTTC.

This clone was observed a few times. The chain employs TRBV10-3 and TRBJ1-5, with D maybe TRBD1 (5 bases). Germline CDR1 reads ENHRY; CDR2 reads SYGVKD. This CDR3 has 14 residues. V was shortened by 4 bases and J by 5 bases, with 12 bases between the two germline ends. CDR3 protein: CAISVGRADQPQHF. CDR3 DNA: TGTGCCATCAGTGTCGGCAGGGCGGATCAGCCCCAGCATTTT.

The rearrangement uses TRBV7-9 and TRBJ1-2; D is perhaps TRBD1 (5 bases). The ends were cut back, 4 bases at V and 0 bases at J, with 18 bases in the middle. The length of the CDR3 is 17 residues. Per the germline V gene, CDR1 is SEHNR and CDR2 is FQNEAQ (reference sequence). DNA of the CDR3: TGTGCCAGCAGCTCGGGCTACGGGACCGCGGCTAACTATGGCTACACCTTC. Amino acids: CASSSGYGTAANYGYTF.

The chain recombines TRBV2 with TRBJ2-7; 7 bases fit TRBD2. CDR3 length equals 15 residues. V lost 0 bases and J lost 4; bases outside the gene matches: 6. Germline V gene data show CDR1 as SNHLY and CDR2 as FYNNEI. The CDR3 DNA is TGTGCCAGCAGTGAAGCGAGCGGGGAAGGTTACGAGCAGTACTTC. Translation gives CASSEASGEGYEQYF.

This sequence joins TRBV28 and TRBJ1-1, with D maybe TRBD1 (6 bases). With 1 base removed from V and 10 bases from J, the gap between germline ends came to 13 bases. CDR1 and CDR2 (germline): MDHEN, SYDVKM. This CDR3 region has 13 residues. The CDR3 nucleotides read TGTGCCAGCAGTTTATCCCCAGGGGTAGGAGCTTTCTTT. This sequence encodes CASSLSPGVGAFF. The whole variable domain, filled in from reference TRBV28 and TRBJ1-1, reads DVKVTQSSRYLVKRTGEKVFLECVQDMDHENMFWYRQDPGLGLRLIYFSYDVKMKEKGDIPEGYSVSREKKERFSLILESASTNQTSMYLCASSLSPGVGAFFGQGTRLTVV.

The chain has TRBV4-1 and TRBJ1-1; 9 bases map to TRBD1. Germline CDR1 reads MGHRA; CDR2 reads YSYEKL. The CDR3 sequence is 16 residues long. V was clipped by 1 base and J by 5 bases; unmatched bases: 8. The CDR3 nucleotides are TGCGCCAGCAGCCAAGGAATCGGACAGGGGAGAACTGAAGCTTTCTTT. Translated: CASSQGIGQGRTEAFF.